This T cell receptor (beta chain) was profiled in a study of beta chain features in type 1 diabetes. Findings and caveats of the study: Shortening of TCRB CDR3s, moderate but significant, appeared in all four CD4+ subsets of Type 1 diabetes patients. Patients' naive, central memory and Treg TCRB repertoires seemed closer to one another than those of healthy donors.

The V and J ends lost 3 bases and 0 bases respectively, with 10 bases between them. CDR3 length: 14 amino acids. Germline V gene data show CDR1 as GTSNPN and CDR2 as SVGIG (reference sequence). The study reverse transcribed the entire isolated RNA, so it sequenced expressed TCRB transcripts. The read count averaged roughly 4 million across naive, central memory and regulatory T cell samples. Only in-frame clones appear in the TCRdb table, and some are missing; sequencing was by immunoSEQ multiplex PCR. There are 150,000 to 200,000 clones in the sample; 8% to 8.5% occur only once, and 0.45% to 0.55% lies in the top ten. As regards this clone: Its antigen is unknown.

The receptor was isolated from a woman between 18 and 30 years old with type 1 diabetes. Material for sequencing was central memory CD4+ T cells from blood. This sequence joins TRBV30 and TRBJ2-3, with a tentative D call TRBD2 (6 bases). This CDR3 reads CAWSLGTSTDTQYF. Here the CDR3 DNA reads TGTGCCTGGAGCCTGGGGACTAGCACAGATACGCAGTATTTT.